The 15 T cell receptor beta chains below come from one sample, sequenced in a study of CD8 T cells in Susac syndrome. Random hexamers were used to reverse transcribe about 0.5 to 1 ug of RNA. TCRdb re-derived calls from the immunoSEQ multiplex PCR reads in MiXCR, one entry per CDR3 protein. The sample lists approximately 150,000 distinct CDR3 sequences, roughly 95% seen once, with roughly 0.099% in the top ten. Specimen: CD4+ T cells from PBMCs. These receptors all come from a human donor with multiple sclerosis.

This sequence joins TRBV2 and TRBJ2-1; 11 nucleotides line up with TRBD2. J lost 4 bases, V lost 6 bases, and 5 bases had no gene match. There are 15 residues in the CDR3. Germline values: CDR1 SNHLY, CDR2 FYNNEI. The CDR3 bases are TGTGCCAGCAGGGTGACTAGCGGGATTTACAATGAGCAGTTCTTC. Translation gives CASRVTSGIYNEQFF.

This clonotype was detected only once. The J gene is TRBJ2-6, the V gene TRBV20-1; 8 bases are shared with TRBD1. Looked up from germline, CDR1 is DFQATT and CDR2 is SNEGSKA (reference sequence). This CDR3 is 17 amino acids long. Losses at the gene ends were 2 bases for V and 0 bases for J; bases not matched to a gene: 6. In nucleotides, the CDR3 is TGCAGTGCTAGAAGGACAGGGCTTTCCTCTGGGGCCAACGTCCTGACTTTC. This gives the protein CSARRTGLSSGANVLTF.

The chain recombines TRBV12-3 or TRBV12-4 with TRBJ2-2; 15 nucleotides align to TRBD2. The CDR3 consists of 19 residues. J was trimmed by 6 bases and V by 3 bases; bases with no gene match: 11. The CDR3 reads CASSFDLMRTSGRAGELFF. The CDR3 DNA reads TGTGCCAGCAGTTTCGACCTAATGAGGACTAGCGGGAGGGCCGGGGAGCTGTTTTTT.

This clonotype came up once. V usage is TRBV6-5 and J usage is TRBJ2-3; TRBD2 matches at 10 bases. V lost 2 bases to trimming and J lost 1 base; unmatched junction nucleotides: 0. Germline CDR1 is MNHEY and CDR2 is SVGAGI. This CDR3 is built from 15 residues. The CDR3 nucleotides read TGTGCCAGCAGTTACAGCGGGAGGGGCACAGATACGCAGTATTTT. It encodes CASSYSGRGTDTQYF.

In DNA, the CDR3 is TGCAGTGCTAGCGCCGGACAGGGGGCCCACGAGCAGTACTTC. Translating it yields CSASAGQGAHEQYF. This sequence joins TRBV20-1 and TRBJ2-7; 11 bases are a match to TRBD1. The CDR3 contains 14 residues. Germline V lookup: CDR1 DFQATT, CDR2 SNEGSKA (reference sequence). With V trimmed by 3 bases and J by 5 bases, 6 bases remained unmatched.

In its sample, this clonotype was seen once. V and J are TRBV27 and TRBJ2-2; D is undetermined. In germline, CDR1 is MNHEY, CDR2 SMNVEV (reference sequence). The CDR3 loop spans 15 amino acids. Trimming left V 2 bases short and J 6 bases short, with 13 bases between. Here the CDR3 DNA reads TGTGCCAGCAGTTTACAGGCAGACGGTTCCGGGGAGCTGTTTTTT. Its translation: CASSLQADGSGELFF.

The CDR3 sequence is CASSTRRENTEAFF. In DNA, the CDR3 is TGTGCCAGTAGTACCCGACGGGAGAACACTGAAGCTTTCTTT. V and J are TRBV19 and TRBJ1-1; D is ambiguous. The ends were cut back, 4 bases at V and 1 base at J, with 10 bases in the middle. Germline CDR1 is LNHDA and CDR2 is SQIVND (reference sequence). The CDR3 is 14 amino acids. The full variable domain, rest sourced from reference TRBV19 and TRBJ1-1, is DGGITQSPKYLFRKEGQNVTLSCEQNLNHDAMYWYRQDPGQGLRLIYYSQIVNDFQKGDIAEGYSVSREKKESFPLTVTSAQKNPTAFYLCASSTRRENTEAFFGQGTRLTVV.

The gene calls are TRBV7-2 and TRBJ2-2; D gene ambiguous. The CDR3 loop spans 13 amino acids. Germline CDR1 is SGHTA and CDR2 is FQGNSA. The V end was cut by 5 bases, the J end by 6 bases, with 10 bases between. CDR3 bases: TGTGCCAGCAGCCCCCAGTGGTCCGGGGAGCTGTTTTTT. Residues: CASSPQWSGELFF. The full variable domain, completed using reference TRBV7-2 and TRBJ2-2, is GAGVSQSPSNKVTEKGKDVELRCDPISGHTALYWYRQSLGQGLEFLIYFQGNSAPDKSGLPSDRFSAERTGGSVSTLTIQRTQQEDSAVYLCASSPQWSGELFFGEGSRLTVL.

The J gene is TRBJ2-3, the V gene TRBV7-2, with D possibly matching TRBD2 (5 bases). The V end was cut by 0 bases, the J end by 1 base, with 14 bases between. Germline CDR1 and CDR2: SGHTA and FQGNSA. The CDR3 sequence is 17 residues long. The CDR3 is CASSLAPPGSGTDTQYF. CDR3 bases: TGTGCCAGCAGCTTAGCTCCTCCGGGTAGCGGCACAGATACGCAGTATTTT.

The V call is TRBV12-3 or TRBV12-4, the J call TRBJ2-1; the D gene is possibly TRBD2 (7 bases). V was trimmed by 8 bases and J by 3 bases, leaving 20 bases between them. The CDR3 contains 16 residues. The CDR3 DNA follows: TGTGCCAGCGTCTGGGGGGGCGGATTGAGCTACAATGAGCAGTTCTTC. It specifies CASVWGGGLSYNEQFF.

The gene calls are TRBV5-1 and TRBJ1-2; D is uncertain. Trimming shortened V by 1 base and J by 3 bases, and 7 bases separated the two germline ends. The germline V gene encodes CDR1 SGHRS and CDR2 YFSETQ. This CDR3 spans 13 amino acids. The CDR3 DNA is TGCGCCAGCAGCTTGTCAGACGACTATGGCTACACCTTC. It is translated as CASSLSDDYGYTF. The entire variable domain, with the rest obtained from reference TRBV5-1 and TRBJ1-2, is as follows: KAGVTQTPRYLIKTRGQQVTLSCSPISGHRSVSWYQQTPGQGLQFLFEYFSETQRNKGNFPGRFSGRQFSNSRSEMNVSTLELGDSALYLCASSLSDDYGYTFGSGTRLTVV.

V gene TRBV19 combines with J gene TRBJ1-1, with a possible D match to TRBD1 (5 bases). The germline V gene has CDR1 LNHDA and CDR2 SQIVND (reference sequence). Trimming cost V 10 bases and J 0 bases, with 18 bases left between them. CDR3 length equals 15 residues. The CDR3 bases are TGTGCCACCTCGGGACGGCTGAGAATGAACACTGAAGCTTTCTTT. Translation gives CATSGRLRMNTEAFF.

The V and J genes are TRBV4-1 and TRBJ1-5; D is undetermined. CDR3 size: 16 residues. Germline CDR1 and CDR2: MGHRA and YSYEKL. V was trimmed by 0 bases and J by 3 bases, leaving 12 bases between them. The CDR3 DNA reads TGCGCCAGCAGCCAAGAAGGTTGGGGAATCAATCAGCCCCAGCATTTT. The encoded protein is CASSQEGWGINQPQHF.

V gene TRBV30 combines with J gene TRBJ1-5; D unresolved. The CDR3 is 13 amino acids. The V gene lost 1 base and the J gene lost 9 bases, with 13 bases spanning the gap. Germline CDR1 GTSNPN, CDR2 SVGIG (reference sequence). Here the CDR3 reads CAWSGTVRRPQHF. CDR3 coding DNA: TGTGCCTGGAGTGGGACGGTAAGGAGGCCCCAGCATTTT.

As DNA, the CDR3 is TGTGCCAGCAGTTTCCCCCCGACCATATATTTT. Amino acid sequence: CASSFPPTIYF. The gene calls are TRBV12-3 or TRBV12-4 and TRBJ1-3, with D uncertain. Trimming took 3 bases from V and 10 from J, leaving 7 bases between them. The CDR3 covers 11 residues.